Sequencing of this T cell receptor beta chain was carried out in a study of blood T cell repertoires in COVID-19. Data came from immunoSEQ multiplex PCR; TCRdb stores just in-frame clones and leaves some out. The profile covers fewer than 400,000 clones, with approximately 86% appearing a single time and around 3% taken by the ten largest. Germline V gene data show CDR1 as SGDLS and CDR2 as YYNGEE. The CDR3 spans 14 residues. The V end lost 0 bases, the J end lost 5 bases, and 11 bases lay between the germline ends. V and J are TRBV9 and TRBJ1-2; D not resolved. Sequencing was carried out using peripheral blood. This receptor was obtained from a human donor in a cohort sampled during active COVID-19. The DNA for the CDR3 is TGTGCCAGCAGCGTAGGCGGGGTTGGATATGGCTACACCTTC. Its translation: CASSVGGVGYGYTF. The full variable domain, with the rest looked up from reference TRBV9 and TRBJ1-2, is DSGVTQTPKHLITATGQRVTLRCSPRSGDLSVYWYQQSLDQGLQFLIQYYNGEERAKGNILERFSAQQFPDLHSELNLSSLELGDSALYFCASSVGGVGYGYTFGSGTRLTVV.